This TCR beta chain was retrieved from a study of identical twins. It was template switching that added a universal primer site, and there were unique molecular identifiers on the cDNA. TCRdb re-derived calls from the 5' RACE reads in MiXCR, one entry per CDR3 protein. Of some 1,700,000 distinct CDR3 sequences listed, about 32% are singletons. The CDR3 is made up of 15 amino acids. V lost 5 bases, J lost 3 bases, and 17 bases lay in between. Sequenced sample: cord blood. This receptor was taken from a newborn girl in good health. V gene TRBV12-3 or TRBV12-4 combines with J gene TRBJ2-7; D unresolved. DNA for the CDR3: TGTGCCAGCAGTCGAACCGGGTCAAGAAACTACGAGCAGTACTTC. It translates to CASSRTGSRNYEQYF.